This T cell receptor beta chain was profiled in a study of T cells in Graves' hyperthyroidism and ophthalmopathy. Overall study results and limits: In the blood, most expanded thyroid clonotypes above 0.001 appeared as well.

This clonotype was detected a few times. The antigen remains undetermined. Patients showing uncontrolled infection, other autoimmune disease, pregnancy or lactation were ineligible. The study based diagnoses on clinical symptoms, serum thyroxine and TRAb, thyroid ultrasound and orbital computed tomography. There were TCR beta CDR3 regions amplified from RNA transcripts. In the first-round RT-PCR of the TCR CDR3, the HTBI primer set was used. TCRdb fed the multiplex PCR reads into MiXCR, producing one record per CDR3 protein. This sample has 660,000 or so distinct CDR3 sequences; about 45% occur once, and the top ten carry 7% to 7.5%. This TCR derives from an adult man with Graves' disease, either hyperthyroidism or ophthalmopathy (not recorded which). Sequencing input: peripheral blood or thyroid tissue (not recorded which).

The CDR3 nucleotides are TGCGCCAGCAGTGAAATGGGACTAGCGGGGGACCAAGAGACCCAGTACTTC. This translates into CASSEMGLAGDQETQYF. The rearrangement joins TRBV10-1 to TRBJ2-5; TRBD2 matches 14 bases. Looked up from germline, CDR1 is WNHNN and CDR2 is SYGVQD (reference sequence). The CDR3 has 17 amino acids. V lost 3 bases to trimming and J lost 0 bases; unmatched junction nucleotides: 3.